This entry lists 20 T cell receptor beta chains sequenced from one sample in a study of cytomegalovirus exposure and HLA in healthy donors. The PCR contained 60 Vbeta and 13 Jbeta primers. The table came from immunoSEQ multiplex PCR; TCRdb's copy has only in-frame clones and leaves some out. The table records more than 95,000 clones, roughly 9.1% of them present only once. The specimen sequenced was PBMCs. Receptors originate from a middle-aged man in good health and CMV-seropositive.

This clone was counted only a few times. This chain connects TRBV29-1 to TRBJ1-2, with D unresolved. The CDR3 loop spans 11 amino acids. The germline gives CDR1 SQVTM, CDR2 ANQGSEA. V shed 2 bases and J shed 4 bases, with 5 bases lying between them. The CDR3 loop is CSVEQSYGYTF. The CDR3 bases are TGCAGCGTTGAACAATCCTATGGCTACACCTTC.

The rearrangement joins TRBV29-1 to TRBJ2-7, with TRBD1 matching over 8 bases. The germline V gene encodes CDR1 SQVTM and CDR2 ANQGSEA. J lost 1 base, V lost 7 bases, and 18 bases had no gene match. The CDR3 has 17 residues. As DNA, the CDR3 is TGCAGCGGACGGACAGGGACTTCCACTTGGGGGTCCTACGAGCAGTACTTC. It encodes CSGRTGTSTWGSYEQYF.

This clone was counted a few times. The CDR3 DNA is TGTGCCAGCAGTGATGCTGGTGACCGGGGTTATGGCTACACCTTC. This sequence encodes CASSDAGDRGYGYTF. The rearrangement links TRBV2 to TRBJ1-2; D not certain. Deletions cut 3 bases from V and 5 bases from J, with 16 bases between. This CDR3 contains 15 residues. Germline-derived CDR1 and CDR2 are SNHLY and FYNNEI.

This chain joins TRBV29-1 and TRBJ2-5; 7 positions agree with TRBD1. The junction had 5 bases not matched to a gene; V was cut back by 5 bases and J by 5 bases. The length of the CDR3 is 12 residues. Germline lookup yields CDR1 SQVTM and CDR2 ANQGSEA. This CDR3 reads CSVSRGSETQYF. As DNA, the CDR3 is TGCAGCGTTTCCAGGGGGTCTGAGACCCAGTACTTC.

This clone was seen a few times. The chain links TRBV7-6 to TRBJ2-4; 8 bases fit TRBD2. Unmatched junction bases numbered 7, after V lost 3 bases and J lost 6 bases. The length of the CDR3 is 15 residues. Germline CDR1 and CDR2: SGHVS and FNYEAQ. The CDR3 reads CASSFLQGLGNIQYF. DNA for the CDR3: TGTGCCAGCAGCTTCTTACAGGGACTAGGAAACATTCAGTACTTC.

V usage is TRBV1 and J usage is TRBJ2-5; TRBD2 was called by the table and not checked on the DNA. With the DNA end fitting TRBJ2-7 better, the J assignment may be wrong. TRBV1 is marked as a pseudogene. This CDR3 has 16 amino acids. The CDR3 nucleotides read TGCACCAGCAGCCAAGATCAGCTAGCGGTGGCCTACGAGCAGTACTTC. This translates into CTSSQDQLAVAYEQYF.

This clone came up a few times. The chain carries TRBV4-1 and TRBJ2-1; the match to TRBD2 covers 11 bases. The CDR3 runs to 15 residues. Trimming took 2 bases from V and 5 from J; bases not matched to a gene: 2. Germline V gene data show CDR1 as MGHRA and CDR2 as YSYEKL. This CDR3 is CASSQLAGGHNEQFF. The CDR3 DNA is TGCGCCAGCAGCCAACTAGCGGGAGGTCACAATGAGCAGTTCTTC.

The rearrangement joins TRBV28 to TRBJ2-5; 7 bases map to TRBD2. The CDR3 spans 16 residues. After removal of 2 bases from V and 1 base from J, the junction contained 7 bases not matched to a gene. Per germline, CDR1 MDHEN and CDR2 SYDVKM. The CDR3 spells CASSLAPGLLQETQYF. The CDR3 bases are TGTGCCAGCAGTTTAGCTCCGGGACTACTCCAAGAGACCCAGTACTTC. Using reference TRBV28 and TRBJ2-5 for the parts outside the CDR3, the full variable domain is DVKVTQSSRYLVKRTGEKVFLECVQDMDHENMFWYRQDPGLGLRLIYFSYDVKMKEKGDIPEGYSVSREKKERFSLILESASTNQTSMYLCASSLAPGLLQETQYFGPGTRLLVL.

The table lists this clone with a few counts. This chain connects TRBV28 to TRBJ1-1; no reliable D call. Looked up from germline, CDR1 is MDHEN and CDR2 is SYDVKM. The CDR3 is 10 amino acids. The germline V and J ends were trimmed by 10 bases and 5 bases, with 8 bases remaining between them. CDR3 region: CATEGTEAFF. The CDR3 nucleotides read TGTGCCACCGAGGGTACTGAAGCTTTCTTT.

This chain connects TRBV19 to TRBJ2-7; 8 bases line up with TRBD1. With V trimmed by 2 bases and J by 1 base, 7 bases remained unmatched. Germline loops: CDR1 LNHDA, CDR2 SQIVND (reference sequence). CDR3 length: 16 residues. The CDR3 region has the DNA TGTGCCAGTAGTATATCCCGTGGACAGGGTTCCTACGAGCAGTACTTC. Translated, it gives CASSISRGQGSYEQYF.

The rearrangement uses TRBV6-4 and TRBJ2-1, with 10 bases that match TRBD2. With 5 bases clipped from V and 4 bases from J, the junction kept 5 bases outside the gene matches. The CDR3 extends over 15 amino acids. Germline lookup yields CDR1 MRHNA and CDR2 SNTAGT. The CDR3 reads CASSRGTSDYNEQFF. CDR3 nucleotide sequence: TGTGCCAGCAGTAGAGGGACTAGCGATTACAATGAGCAGTTCTTC.

This chain joins TRBV9 and TRBJ1-1; 9 bases line up with TRBD1. Germline values: CDR1 SGDLS, CDR2 YYNGEE. CDR3 length: 15 residues. The V gene end was trimmed by 3 bases and the J gene end by 1 base; junction bases not matched to a gene: 4. This chain's CDR3 is CASSATQGANTEAFF. In nucleotides, the CDR3 is TGTGCCAGCAGCGCTACACAGGGGGCGAACACTGAAGCTTTCTTT.

Details on this clone: At one end the junction does not follow the germline gene, possibly because of a read error. The V and J genes are TRBV4-3 and TRBJ2-1, with 8 bases identical to TRBD2. The germline V gene has CDR1 LGHNA and CDR2 YSLEER. There are 16 residues in the CDR3. This CDR3 is CASSKEPAGAFNEQFF. In DNA, the CDR3 is TGCGCCAGCAGCAAAGAACCAGCGGGAGCCTTCAATGAGCAGTTCTTC.

CDR3 sequence reads: CASSPDSFTYNEQFF. The CDR3 DNA reads as TGCGCCAGCAGCCCGGACAGTTTCACCTACAATGAGCAGTTCTTC. The J gene is TRBJ2-1, the V gene TRBV5-1; tentative D call: TRBD1 (6 bases). V shed 4 bases and J shed 2 bases, with 13 bases lying between them. There are 15 residues in the CDR3. Germline assignment: CDR1 SGHRS and CDR2 YFSETQ.

V usage is TRBV13 and J usage is TRBJ2-5, with 12 bases fitting TRBD2. The CDR3 has 15 residues. V shed 5 bases and J 2 bases; nucleotides not matched to a gene: 3. The germline gives CDR1 PRHDT, CDR2 FYEKMQ (reference sequence). The CDR3 sequence is CASSPGTSGQETQYF. In nucleotides, the CDR3 is TGTGCCAGCAGCCCAGGGACTAGCGGGCAAGAGACCCAGTACTTC.

This clone has just a few counts. The CDR3 region is CASSYGTSDTDTQYF. CDR3 in DNA: TGTGCCAGCAGCTATGGGACTAGCGACACAGATACGCAGTATTTT. The V call is TRBV9, the J call TRBJ2-3; TRBD2 aligns across 10 bases. The junction had 4 bases not matched to a gene; V was cut back by 4 bases and J by 2 bases. Germline-derived CDR1 and CDR2 are SGDLS and YYNGEE. The CDR3 spans 15 residues. The variable domain in full, with the rest retrieved from reference TRBV9 and TRBJ2-3, is DSGVTQTPKHLITATGQRVTLRCSPRSGDLSVYWYQQSLDQGLQFLIQYYNGEERAKGNILERFSAQQFPDLHSELNLSSLELGDSALYFCASSYGTSDTDTQYFGPGTRLTVL.

This clone showed up just a few times. The chain joins TRBV5-1 to TRBJ2-7; 7 bases map to TRBD1. The J segment lost 4 bases and the V segment lost 5 bases, leaving 3 bases of the junction unmatched. This CDR3 has 12 residues. Per the germline V gene, CDR1 is SGHRS and CDR2 is YFSETQ. The DNA of the CDR3 is TGCGCCAGCAGTTTGACAGGGTACGAGCAGTACTTC. This sequence encodes CASSLTGYEQYF. Combining the CDR3 with reference TRBV5-1 and TRBJ2-7 gives the whole variable domain KAGVTQTPRYLIKTRGQQVTLSCSPISGHRSVSWYQQTPGQGLQFLFEYFSETQRNKGNFPGRFSGRQFSNSRSEMNVSTLELGDSALYLCASSLTGYEQYFGPGTRLTVT.

The CDR3 sequence: CASSSGQVEGTQYF. CDR3 in DNA: TGTGCCAGCAGCTCTGGACAGGTCGAGGGGACCCAGTACTTC. The gene calls are TRBV9 and TRBJ2-5; 7 bases agree with TRBD1. V lost 4 bases to trimming and J lost 7 bases; unmatched junction nucleotides: 10. This CDR3 comprises 14 residues. CDR1 SGDLS and CDR2 YYNGEE come from the germline V gene.

In this sample, this clone turned up a few times. This chain uses TRBV12-1 with TRBJ2-7; TRBD2, the table's D call, lacks a check against the DNA. TRBV12-1 corresponds to a pseudogene. CDR3 length: 20 residues. The CDR3 nucleotides read TGTGCCAGCAGCTTCCTTTATCTCCCCGGTTGCGGGGAAGGCTCCTACGAGCAGTACTTC. It is translated as CASSFLYLPGCGEGSYEQYF.

This clone was seen more than once but under ten times. This chain connects TRBV4-2 to TRBJ2-3; possible D gene TRBD2, 5 bases. The germline CDR1 and CDR2 sequences are LGHNA and YNFKEQ. The V and J ends lost 1 base and 4 bases respectively, with 12 bases between them. This CDR3 contains 15 residues. The CDR3 nucleotides read TGTGCCAGCAGCCAAGGCGGACTCCTTGCAGATACGCAGTATTTT. Its protein is CASSQGGLLADTQYF.